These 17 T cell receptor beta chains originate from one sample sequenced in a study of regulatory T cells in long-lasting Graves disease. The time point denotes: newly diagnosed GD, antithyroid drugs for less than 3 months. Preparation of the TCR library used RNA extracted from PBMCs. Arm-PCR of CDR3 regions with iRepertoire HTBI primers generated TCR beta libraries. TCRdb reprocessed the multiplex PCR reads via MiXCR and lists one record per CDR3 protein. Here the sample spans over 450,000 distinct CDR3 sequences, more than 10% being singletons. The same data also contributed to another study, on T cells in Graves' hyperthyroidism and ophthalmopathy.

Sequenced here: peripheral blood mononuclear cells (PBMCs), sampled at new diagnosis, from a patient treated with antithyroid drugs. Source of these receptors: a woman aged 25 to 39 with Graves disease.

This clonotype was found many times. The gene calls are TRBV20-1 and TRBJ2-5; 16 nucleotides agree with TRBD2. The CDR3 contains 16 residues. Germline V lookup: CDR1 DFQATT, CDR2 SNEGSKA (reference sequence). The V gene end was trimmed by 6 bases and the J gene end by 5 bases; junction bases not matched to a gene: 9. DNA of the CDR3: TGCAGTGCGGCGGGACTAGCGGGAGGGGGAGGGGAGACCCAGTACTTC. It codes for CSAAGLAGGGGETQYF.

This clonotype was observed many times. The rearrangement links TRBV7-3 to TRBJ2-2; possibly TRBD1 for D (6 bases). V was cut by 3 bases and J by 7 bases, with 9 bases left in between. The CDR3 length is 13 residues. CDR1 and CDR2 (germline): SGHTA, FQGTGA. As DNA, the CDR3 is TGTGCCAGCAGCTTTGTCAGGGGCGGGGAGCTGTTTTTT. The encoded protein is CASSFVRGGELFF. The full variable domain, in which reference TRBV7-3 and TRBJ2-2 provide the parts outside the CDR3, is GAGVSQTPSNKVTEKGKYVELRCDPISGHTALYWYRQSLGQGPEFLIYFQGTGAADDSGLPNDRFFAVRPEGSVSTLKIQRTERGDSAVYLCASSFVRGGELFFGEGSRLTVL.

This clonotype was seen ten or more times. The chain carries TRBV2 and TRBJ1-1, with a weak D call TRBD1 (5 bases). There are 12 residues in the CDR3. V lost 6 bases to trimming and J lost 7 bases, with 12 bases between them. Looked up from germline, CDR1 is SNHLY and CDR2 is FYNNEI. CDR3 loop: CASRPNRIEAFF. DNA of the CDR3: TGTGCCAGCAGACCAAACAGGATTGAAGCTTTCTTT.

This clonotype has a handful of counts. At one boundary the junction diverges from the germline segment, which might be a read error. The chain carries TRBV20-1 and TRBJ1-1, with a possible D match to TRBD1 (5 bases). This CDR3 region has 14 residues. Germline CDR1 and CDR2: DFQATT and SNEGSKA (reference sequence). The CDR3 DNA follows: TGCAGTGCAAGCGCAGGGAACTTGAACACTGAAACTTTCTTT. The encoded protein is CSASAGNLNTETFF.

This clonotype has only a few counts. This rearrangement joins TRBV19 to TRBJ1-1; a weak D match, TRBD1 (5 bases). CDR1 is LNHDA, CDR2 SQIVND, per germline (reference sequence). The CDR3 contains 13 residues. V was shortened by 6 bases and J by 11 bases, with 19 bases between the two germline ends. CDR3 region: CASSHGTAVRAFF. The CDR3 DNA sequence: TGTGCCAGTAGCCACGGGACTGCAGTCAGGGCTTTCTTT.

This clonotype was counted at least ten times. The CDR3 DNA sequence: TGTGCCAGCAGTTACCCCCCACAGATTCTCGACACTGAAGCTTTCTTT. Translation gives CASSYPPQILDTEAFF. This chain uses TRBV6-2 or TRBV6-3 with TRBJ1-1; D not certain. The length of the CDR3 is 16 residues. CDR1 and CDR2 (germline): MNHEY, SVGEGT. Deletions cut 2 bases from V and 3 bases from J, with 16 bases between.

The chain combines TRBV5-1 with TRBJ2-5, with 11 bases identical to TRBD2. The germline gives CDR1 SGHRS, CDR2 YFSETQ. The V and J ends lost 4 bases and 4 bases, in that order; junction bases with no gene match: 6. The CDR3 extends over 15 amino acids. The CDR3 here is CASSQSGTSGETQYF. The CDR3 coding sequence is TGCGCCAGCAGCCAGTCCGGGACTAGCGGAGAGACCCAGTACTTC.

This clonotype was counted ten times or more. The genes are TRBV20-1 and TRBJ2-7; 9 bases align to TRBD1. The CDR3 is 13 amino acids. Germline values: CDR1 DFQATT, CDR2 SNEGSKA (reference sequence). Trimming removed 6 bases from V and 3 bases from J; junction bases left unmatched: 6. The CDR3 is CSAPGQGNYEQYF. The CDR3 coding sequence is TGCAGTGCACCGGGACAGGGAAACTACGAGCAGTACTTC.

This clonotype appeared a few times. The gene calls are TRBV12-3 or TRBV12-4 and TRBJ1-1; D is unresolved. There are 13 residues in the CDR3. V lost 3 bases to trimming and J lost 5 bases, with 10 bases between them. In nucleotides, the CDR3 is TGTGCCAGCAGTTTTCGTGAAGGGACTGAAGCTTTCTTT. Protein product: CASSFREGTEAFF.

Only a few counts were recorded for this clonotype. The CDR3 bases are TGCAGTGCTAAGGGGGGGCTACGAGGGTATGGCTACACCTTC. It specifies CSAKGGLRGYGYTF. The chain is built from TRBV20-1 and TRBJ1-2; tentative D call: TRBD1 (6 bases). This CDR3 has 14 residues. V lost 4 bases to trimming and J lost 5 bases, with 17 bases between them. CDR1 and CDR2 (germline): DFQATT, SNEGSKA (reference sequence).

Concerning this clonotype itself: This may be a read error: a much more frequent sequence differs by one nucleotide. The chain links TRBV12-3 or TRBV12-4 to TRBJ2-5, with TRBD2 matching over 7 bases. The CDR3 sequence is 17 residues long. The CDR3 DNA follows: TGTGCCAGCAGTTTAGCGGTGGGGGGGGAAAAACAAGAGACCCTGTACTTC. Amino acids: CASSLAVGGEKQETLYF.

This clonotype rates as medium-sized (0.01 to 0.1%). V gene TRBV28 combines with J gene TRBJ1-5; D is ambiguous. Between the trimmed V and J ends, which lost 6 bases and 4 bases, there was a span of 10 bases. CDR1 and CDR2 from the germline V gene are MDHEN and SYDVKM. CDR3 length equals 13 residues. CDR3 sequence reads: CASRGYPNQPQHF. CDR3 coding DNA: TGTGCCAGCAGAGGATACCCTAATCAGCCCCAGCATTTT.

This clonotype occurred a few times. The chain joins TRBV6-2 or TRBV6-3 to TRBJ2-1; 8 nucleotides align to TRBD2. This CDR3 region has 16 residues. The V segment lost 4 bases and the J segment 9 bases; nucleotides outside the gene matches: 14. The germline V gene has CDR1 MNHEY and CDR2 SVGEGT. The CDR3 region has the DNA TGTGCCAGCAGTTCCCACCCTGGGAGCGGGAGTGGTGAGCAGTTCTTC. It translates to CASSSHPGSGSGEQFF.

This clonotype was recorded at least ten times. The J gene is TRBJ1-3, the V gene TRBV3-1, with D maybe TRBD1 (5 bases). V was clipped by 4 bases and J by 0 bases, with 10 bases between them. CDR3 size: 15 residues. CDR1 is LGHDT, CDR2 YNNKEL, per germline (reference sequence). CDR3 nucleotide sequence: TGTGCCAGCAGCCCGGCGGGGCGCTCTGGAAACACCATATATTTT. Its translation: CASSPAGRSGNTIYF.

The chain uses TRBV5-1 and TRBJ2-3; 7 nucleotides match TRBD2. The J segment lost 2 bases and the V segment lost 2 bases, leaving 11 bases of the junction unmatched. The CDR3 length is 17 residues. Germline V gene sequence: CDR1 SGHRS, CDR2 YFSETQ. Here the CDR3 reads CASSFSWRGSNTDTQYF. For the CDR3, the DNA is TGCGCCAGCAGCTTTTCTTGGCGGGGGTCCAACACAGATACGCAGTATTTT.

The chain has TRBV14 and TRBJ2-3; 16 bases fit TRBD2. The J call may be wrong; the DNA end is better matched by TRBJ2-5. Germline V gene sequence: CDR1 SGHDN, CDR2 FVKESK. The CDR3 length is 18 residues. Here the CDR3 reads CASSHGTSGRAERETQYF. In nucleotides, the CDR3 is TGTGCCAGCAGCCATGGGACTAGCGGGAGGGCCGAACGAGAGACCCAGTACTTC.

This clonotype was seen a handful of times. The CDR3 here is CAWSEGAGRDTQYF. CDR3 nucleotide sequence: TGTGCCTGGAGCGAAGGGGCAGGCAGGGATACGCAGTATTTT. The chain is built from TRBV30 and TRBJ2-3, with D perhaps matching TRBD1 (5 bases). Germline lookup yields CDR1 GTSNPN and CDR2 SVGIG (reference sequence). The V gene lost 3 bases and the J gene lost 6 bases, with 16 bases spanning the gap. The CDR3 loop spans 14 amino acids.